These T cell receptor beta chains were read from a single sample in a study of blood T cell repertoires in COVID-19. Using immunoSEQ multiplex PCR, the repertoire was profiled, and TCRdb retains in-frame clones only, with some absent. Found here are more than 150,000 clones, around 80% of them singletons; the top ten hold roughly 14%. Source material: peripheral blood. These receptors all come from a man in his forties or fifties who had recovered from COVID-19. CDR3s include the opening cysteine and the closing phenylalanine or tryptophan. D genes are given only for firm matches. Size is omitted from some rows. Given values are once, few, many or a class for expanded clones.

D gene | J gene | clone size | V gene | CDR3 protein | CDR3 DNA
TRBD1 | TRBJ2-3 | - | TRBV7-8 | CASSSGQGRGTQYF | TGTGCCAGCAGCTCGGGACAGGGGAGGGGTACGCAGTATTTT
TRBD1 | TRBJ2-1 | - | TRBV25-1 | CASSESPTGDNEQFF | TGTGCCAGCAGTGAATCCCCGACAGGGGACAATGAGCAGTTCTTC
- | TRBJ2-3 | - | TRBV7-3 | CASSLSGPDTQYF | TGTGCCAGCAGCTTAAGCGGTCCAGATACGCAGTATTTT
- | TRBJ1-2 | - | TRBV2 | CASSELAGLSYGYTF | TGTGCCAGCAGTGAATTGGCAGGGTTATCATATGGCTACACCTTC
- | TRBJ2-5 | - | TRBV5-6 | CASSLRRRQKETQYF | TGTGCCAGCAGCTTGAGGAGGAGACAAAAAGAGACCCAGTACTTC
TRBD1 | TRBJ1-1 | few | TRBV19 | CASHEDRGNTEAFF | TGTGCCAGCCATGAAGACAGGGGAAACACTGAAGCTTTCTTT
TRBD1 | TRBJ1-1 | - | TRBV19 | CASSILNDRGHTEAFF | TGTGCCAGTAGTATCCTGAACGACAGGGGCCACACTGAAGCTTTCTTT
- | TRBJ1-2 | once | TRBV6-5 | CASSYERFVGYTF | TGTGCCAGCAGTTACGAGAGGTTTGTTGGCTACACCTTC
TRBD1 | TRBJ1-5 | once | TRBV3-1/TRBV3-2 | CASSQSGTGRLRPQHF | TGTGCCAGCAGCCAATCCGGGACAGGGAGGTTGCGGCCCCAGCATTTT
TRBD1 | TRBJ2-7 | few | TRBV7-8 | CASSRQGASYEQYF | TGTGCCAGTTCACGACAGGGGGCTTCCTACGAGCAGTACTTC
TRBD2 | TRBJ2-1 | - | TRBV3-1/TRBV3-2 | CASSQNIAGSQFF | TGTGCCAGCAGCCAGAATATAGCGGGAAGTCAGTTCTTC
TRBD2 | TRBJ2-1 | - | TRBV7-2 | CASSLAGGVYNEQFF | TGTGCCAGCAGCTTAGCCGGGGGGGTTTACAATGAGCAGTTCTTC
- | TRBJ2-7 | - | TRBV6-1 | CASSDRDSSYEQYF | TGTGCCAGCAGTGATCGGGACTCGTCCTACGAGCAGTACTTC
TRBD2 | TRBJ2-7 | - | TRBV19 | CASSSGLAGYEQYF | TGTGCCAGTAGTTCGGGACTAGCGGGCTACGAGCAGTACTTC
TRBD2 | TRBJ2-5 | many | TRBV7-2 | CASSLSGGGGEETQYF | TGTGCCAGCAGCTTAAGCGGCGGGGGGGGAGAAGAGACCCAGTACTTC
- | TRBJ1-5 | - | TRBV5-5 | CASSLAVGGNQPQHF | TGTGCCAGCAGCTTGGCAGTAGGGGGCAATCAGCCCCAGCATTTT
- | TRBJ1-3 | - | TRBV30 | CAWTPGALGNTIYF | TGTGCCTGGACGCCAGGGGCGCTTGGAAACACCATATATTTT
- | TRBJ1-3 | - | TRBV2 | CASSKDTVIRGNTIYF | TGTGCCAGCAGTAAAGATACAGTGATTCGTGGAAACACCATATATTTT
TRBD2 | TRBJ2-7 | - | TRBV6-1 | CASEGTSGSYEQYF | TGTGCCAGTGAAGGGACTAGCGGGAGCTACGAGCAGTACTTC
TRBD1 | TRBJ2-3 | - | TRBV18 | CASSLTGGEDTQYF | TGTGCCAGCTCACTGACAGGGGGAGAAGATACGCAGTATTTT
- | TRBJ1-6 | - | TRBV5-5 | CASSSPLGGSPLHF | TGTGCCAGCAGCTCGCCCCTTGGGGGCTCACCCCTCCACTTT
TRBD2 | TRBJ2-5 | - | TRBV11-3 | CASSNGLAGGGTQYF | TGTGCCAGCAGCAATGGACTAGCGGGAGGAGGGACCCAGTACTTC
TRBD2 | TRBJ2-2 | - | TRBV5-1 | CASSLDFLGGAGELFF | TGCGCCAGCAGCTTGGATTTTCTGGGGGGGGCCGGGGAGCTGTTTTTT
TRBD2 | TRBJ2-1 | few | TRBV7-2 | CASSVPGLARNEQFF | TGTGCCAGCAGCGTACCGGGACTAGCGAGGAATGAGCAGTTCTTC
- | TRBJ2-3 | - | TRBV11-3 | CASSFGGDKDTQYF | TGTGCCAGCAGCTTCGGAGGGGATAAAGATACGCAGTATTTT
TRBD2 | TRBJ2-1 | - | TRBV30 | CAAGGLAGHNEQFF | TGTGCCGCAGGCGGACTAGCGGGGCACAATGAGCAGTTCTTC
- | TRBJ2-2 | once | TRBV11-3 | CASSSYPGESSGELFF | TGTGCCAGCAGCTCCTATCCGGGAGAATCTTCCGGGGAGCTGTTTTTT
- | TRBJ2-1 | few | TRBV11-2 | CASSGAASRSYNEQFF | TGTGCCAGCAGCGGGGCGGCGAGTCGCTCCTACAATGAGCAGTTCTTC
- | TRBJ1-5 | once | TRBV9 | CASSPTAGVHQPQHF | TGTGCCAGCAGCCCAACGGCAGGGGTCCACCAGCCCCAGCATTTT
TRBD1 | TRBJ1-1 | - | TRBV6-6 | CASSFPGTGMNTEAFF | TGTGCCAGCAGTTTCCCCGGGACAGGGATGAACACTGAAGCTTTCTTT
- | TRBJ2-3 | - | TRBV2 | CALNLGGPADTQYF | TGTGCCCTCAACCTGGGGGGACCCGCGGATACGCAGTATTTT
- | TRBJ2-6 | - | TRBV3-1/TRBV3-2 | CASSQVAVGANVLTF | TGTGCCAGCAGCCAAGTTGCAGTTGGGGCCAACGTCCTGACTTTC
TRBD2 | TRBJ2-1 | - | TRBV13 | CASSASGRGSYNEQFF | TGTGCCAGCAGCGCTAGCGGGAGGGGGTCCTACAATGAGCAGTTCTTC
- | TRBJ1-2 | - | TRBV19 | CASEWSPRGGYTF | TGTGCCAGTGAGTGGTCGCCGCGGGGTGGCTACACCTTC
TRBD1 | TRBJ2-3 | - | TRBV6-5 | CASSSGQESTDTQYF | TGTGCCAGCAGTTCGGGACAGGAAAGCACAGATACGCAGTATTTT
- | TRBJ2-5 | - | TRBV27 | CASKLYSQETQYF | TGTGCCAGCAAATTATACAGCCAAGAGACCCAGTACTTC
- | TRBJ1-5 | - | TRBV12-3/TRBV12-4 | CASSLSRIQPQHF | TGTGCCAGCAGTTTATCCAGAATACAGCCCCAGCATTTT
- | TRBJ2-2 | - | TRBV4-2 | CASSQERGGMNTGELFF | TGTGCCAGCAGCCAAGAACGTGGCGGGATGAACACCGGGGAGCTGTTTTTT
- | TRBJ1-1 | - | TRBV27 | CASSSRWLNTEAFF | TGTGCCAGCAGTTCCCGCTGGCTGAACACTGAAGCTTTCTTT
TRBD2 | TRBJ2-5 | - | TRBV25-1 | CASSGLADRETQYF | TGTGCCAGCAGCGGACTAGCGGACCGAGAGACCCAGTACTTC
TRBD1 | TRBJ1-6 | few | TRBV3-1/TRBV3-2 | CASSQATGGGSPLHF | TGTGCCAGCAGCCAGGCCACAGGGGGTGGTTCACCCCTCCACTTT